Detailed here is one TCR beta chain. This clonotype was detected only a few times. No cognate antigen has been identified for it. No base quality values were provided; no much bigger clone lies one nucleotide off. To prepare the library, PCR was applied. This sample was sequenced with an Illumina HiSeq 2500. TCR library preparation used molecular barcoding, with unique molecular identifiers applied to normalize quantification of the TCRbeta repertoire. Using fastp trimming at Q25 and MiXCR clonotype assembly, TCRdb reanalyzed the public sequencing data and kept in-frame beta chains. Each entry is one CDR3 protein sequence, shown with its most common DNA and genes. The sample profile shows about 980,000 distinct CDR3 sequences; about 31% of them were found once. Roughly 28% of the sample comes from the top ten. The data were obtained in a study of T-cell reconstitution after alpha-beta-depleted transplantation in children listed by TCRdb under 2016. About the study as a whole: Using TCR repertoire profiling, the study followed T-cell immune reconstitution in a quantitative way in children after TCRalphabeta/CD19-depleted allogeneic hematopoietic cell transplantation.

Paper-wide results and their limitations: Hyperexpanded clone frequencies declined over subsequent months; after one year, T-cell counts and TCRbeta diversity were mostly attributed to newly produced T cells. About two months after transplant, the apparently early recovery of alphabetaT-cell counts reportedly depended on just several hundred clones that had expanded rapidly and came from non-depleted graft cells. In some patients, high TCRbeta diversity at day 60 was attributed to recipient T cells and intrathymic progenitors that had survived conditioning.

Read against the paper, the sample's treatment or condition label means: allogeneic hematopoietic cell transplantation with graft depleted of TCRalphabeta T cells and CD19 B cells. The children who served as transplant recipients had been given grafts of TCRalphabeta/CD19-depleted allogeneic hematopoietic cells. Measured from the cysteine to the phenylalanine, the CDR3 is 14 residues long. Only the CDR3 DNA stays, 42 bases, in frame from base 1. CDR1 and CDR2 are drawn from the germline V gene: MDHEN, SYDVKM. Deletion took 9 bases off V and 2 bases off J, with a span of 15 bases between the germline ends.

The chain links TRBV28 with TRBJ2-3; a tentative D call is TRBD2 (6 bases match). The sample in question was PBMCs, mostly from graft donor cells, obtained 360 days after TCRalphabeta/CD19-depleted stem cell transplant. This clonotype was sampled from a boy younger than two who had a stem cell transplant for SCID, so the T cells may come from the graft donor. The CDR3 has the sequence CASLNGGATDTQYF. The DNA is TGTGCCAGTTTAAACGGGGGAGCCACAGATACGCAGTATTTT.